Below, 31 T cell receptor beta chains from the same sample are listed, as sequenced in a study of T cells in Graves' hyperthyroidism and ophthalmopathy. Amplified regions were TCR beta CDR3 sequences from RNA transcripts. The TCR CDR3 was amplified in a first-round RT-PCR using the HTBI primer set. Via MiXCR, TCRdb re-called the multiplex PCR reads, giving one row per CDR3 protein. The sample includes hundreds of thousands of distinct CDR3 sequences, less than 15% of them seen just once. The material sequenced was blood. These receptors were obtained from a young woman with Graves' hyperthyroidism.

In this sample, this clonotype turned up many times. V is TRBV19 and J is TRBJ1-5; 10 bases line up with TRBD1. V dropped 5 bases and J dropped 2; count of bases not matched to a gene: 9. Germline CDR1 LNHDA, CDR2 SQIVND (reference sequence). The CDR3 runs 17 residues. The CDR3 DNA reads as TGTGCCAGTAGTCCCCCGGGACAGGGGAACGGCAATCAGCCCCAGCATTTT. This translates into CASSPPGQGNGNQPQHF.

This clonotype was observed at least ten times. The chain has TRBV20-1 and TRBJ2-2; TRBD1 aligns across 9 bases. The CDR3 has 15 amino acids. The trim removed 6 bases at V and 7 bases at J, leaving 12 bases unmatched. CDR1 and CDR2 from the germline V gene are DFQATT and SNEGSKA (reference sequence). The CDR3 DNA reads TGCAGTGCCCCCACAGGGGGCGGTGCCATCGGGGAGCTGTTTTTT. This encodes CSAPTGGGAIGELFF.

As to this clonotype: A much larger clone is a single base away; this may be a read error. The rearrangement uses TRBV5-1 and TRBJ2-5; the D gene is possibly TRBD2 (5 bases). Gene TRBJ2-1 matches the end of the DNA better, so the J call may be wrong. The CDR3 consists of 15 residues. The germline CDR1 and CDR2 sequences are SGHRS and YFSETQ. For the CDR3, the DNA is TGCGCCAGCAGCTTGGGGCCTACCGACGGGGAGACCCAGTTCTTC. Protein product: CASSLGPTDGETQFF.

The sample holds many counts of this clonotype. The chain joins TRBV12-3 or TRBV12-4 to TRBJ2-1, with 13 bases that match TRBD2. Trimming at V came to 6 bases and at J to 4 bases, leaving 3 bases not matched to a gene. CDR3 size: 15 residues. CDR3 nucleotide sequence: TGTGCCAGCAGAAAGGGACTAGCGGGATACAATGAGCAGTTCTTC. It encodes CASRKGLAGYNEQFF.

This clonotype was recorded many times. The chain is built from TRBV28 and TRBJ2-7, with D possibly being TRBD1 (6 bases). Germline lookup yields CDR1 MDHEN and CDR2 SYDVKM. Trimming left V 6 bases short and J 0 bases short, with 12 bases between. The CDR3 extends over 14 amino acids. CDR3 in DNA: TGTGCCAGCAGCGGGACACCGAGCTCCTACGAGCAGTACTTC. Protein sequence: CASSGTPSSYEQYF.

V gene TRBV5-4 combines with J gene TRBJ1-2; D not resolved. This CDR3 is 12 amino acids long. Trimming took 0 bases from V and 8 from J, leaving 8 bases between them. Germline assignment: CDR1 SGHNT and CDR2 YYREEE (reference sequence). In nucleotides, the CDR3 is TGTGCCAGCAGCTTGGACAGTTTAGGCTACACCTTC. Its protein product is CASSLDSLGYTF. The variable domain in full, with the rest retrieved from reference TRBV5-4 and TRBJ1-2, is ETGVTQSPTHLIKTRGQQVTLRCSSQSGHNTVSWYQQALGQGPQFIFQYYREEENGRGNFPPRFSGLQFPNYSSELNVNALELDDSALYLCASSLDSLGYTFGSGTRLTVV.

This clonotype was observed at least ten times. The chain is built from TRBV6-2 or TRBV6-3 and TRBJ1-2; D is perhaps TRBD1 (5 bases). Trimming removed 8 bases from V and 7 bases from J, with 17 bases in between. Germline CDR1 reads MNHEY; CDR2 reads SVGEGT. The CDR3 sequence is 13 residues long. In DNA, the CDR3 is TGTGCCAGCGGGACCGTTGAGCTCCCTGGCTACACCTTC. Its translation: CASGTVELPGYTF.

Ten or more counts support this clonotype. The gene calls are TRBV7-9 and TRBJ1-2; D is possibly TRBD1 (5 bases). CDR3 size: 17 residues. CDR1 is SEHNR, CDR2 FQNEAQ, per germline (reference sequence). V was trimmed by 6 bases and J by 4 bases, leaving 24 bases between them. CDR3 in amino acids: CASSSTSGVPAGYGYTF. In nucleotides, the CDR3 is TGTGCCAGCAGTTCAACCTCGGGGGTACCTGCGGGCTATGGCTACACCTTC.

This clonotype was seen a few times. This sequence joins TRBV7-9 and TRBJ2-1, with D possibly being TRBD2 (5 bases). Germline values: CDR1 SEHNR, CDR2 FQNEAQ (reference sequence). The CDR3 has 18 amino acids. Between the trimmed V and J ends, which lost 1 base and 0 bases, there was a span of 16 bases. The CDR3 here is CASSLEFYSESSYNEQFF. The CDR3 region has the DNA TGTGCCAGCAGCTTAGAATTCTATAGCGAAAGCTCCTACAATGAGCAGTTCTTC.

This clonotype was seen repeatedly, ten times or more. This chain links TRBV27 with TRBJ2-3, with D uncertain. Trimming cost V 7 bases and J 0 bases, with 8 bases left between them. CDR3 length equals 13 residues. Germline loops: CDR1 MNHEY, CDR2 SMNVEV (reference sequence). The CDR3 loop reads CASKGTSTDTQYF. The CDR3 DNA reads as TGTGCCAGCAAAGGCACTAGCACAGATACGCAGTATTTT.

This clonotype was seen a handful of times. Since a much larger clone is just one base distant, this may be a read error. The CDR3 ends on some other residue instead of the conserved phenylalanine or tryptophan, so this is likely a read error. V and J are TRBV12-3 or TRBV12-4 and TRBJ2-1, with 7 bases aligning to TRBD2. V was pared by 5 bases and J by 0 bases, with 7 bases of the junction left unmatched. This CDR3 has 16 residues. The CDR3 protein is CASSPSGVLSYNEQFL. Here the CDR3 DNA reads TGTGCCAGCAGTCCGAGCGGGGTCCTCTCCTACAATGAGCAGTTCCTC.

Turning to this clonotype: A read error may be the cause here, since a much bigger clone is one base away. CDR3 coding DNA: TGTGCCAGCAGTCATCAAAGGGGGAGATTCGAGCAGTTCTTC. This sequence encodes CASSHQRGRFEQFF. The rearrangement links TRBV28 to TRBJ2-1, with TRBD1 as a possible D gene (6 bases). V lost 5 bases and J lost 10, with 18 bases in between. CDR1 MDHEN and CDR2 SYDVKM come from the germline V gene. The CDR3 is 14 residues long.

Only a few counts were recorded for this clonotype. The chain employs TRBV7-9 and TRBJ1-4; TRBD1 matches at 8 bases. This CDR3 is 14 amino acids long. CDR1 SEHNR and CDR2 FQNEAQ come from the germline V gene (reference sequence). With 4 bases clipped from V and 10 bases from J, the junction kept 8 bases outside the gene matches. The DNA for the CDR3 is TGTGCCAGCAGCTCGAGACAGGGGCCAGGAAAACTGTTTTTT. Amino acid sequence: CASSSRQGPGKLFF.

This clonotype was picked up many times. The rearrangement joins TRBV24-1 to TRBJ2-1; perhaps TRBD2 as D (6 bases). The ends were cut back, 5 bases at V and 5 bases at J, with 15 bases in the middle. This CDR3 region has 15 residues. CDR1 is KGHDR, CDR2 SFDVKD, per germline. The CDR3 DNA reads TGTGCCACCAGTGCATACGGGAGAGGGGACAATGAGCAGTTCTTC. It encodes CATSAYGRGDNEQFF.

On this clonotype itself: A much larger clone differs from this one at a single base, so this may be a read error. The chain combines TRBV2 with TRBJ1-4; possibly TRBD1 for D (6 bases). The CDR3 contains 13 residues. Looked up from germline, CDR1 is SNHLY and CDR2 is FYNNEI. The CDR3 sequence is CASRPGEYEKLVF. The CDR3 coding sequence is TGTGCCAGCAGACCAGGGGAGTATGAAAAACTGGTTTTT.

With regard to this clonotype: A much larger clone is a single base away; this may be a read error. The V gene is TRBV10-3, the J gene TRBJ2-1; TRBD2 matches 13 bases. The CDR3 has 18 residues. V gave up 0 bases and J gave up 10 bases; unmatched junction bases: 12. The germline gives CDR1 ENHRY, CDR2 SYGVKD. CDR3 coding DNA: TGTGCCATCAGTGAGTCTCTACCGACTAGCGGGAGGATTGACGAGCAGTTCTTC. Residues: CAISESLPTSGRIDEQFF.

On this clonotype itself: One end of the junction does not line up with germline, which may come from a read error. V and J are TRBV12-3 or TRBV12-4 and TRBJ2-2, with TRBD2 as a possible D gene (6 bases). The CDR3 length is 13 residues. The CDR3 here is CASSGIFAGGLFF. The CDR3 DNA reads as TGTGCCAGCAGCGGGATATTCGCCGGGGGGCTGTTTTTT.

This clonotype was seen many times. CDR3 protein: CAISDQGVGNQPQHF. DNA for the CDR3: TGTGCCATCAGTGACCAGGGAGTTGGCAATCAGCCCCAGCATTTT. The gene calls are TRBV10-3 and TRBJ1-5, with a possible D match to TRBD1 (5 bases). V shed 3 bases and J shed 2 bases, with 11 bases lying between them. The CDR3 is made up of 15 amino acids. CDR1 and CDR2 (germline): ENHRY, SYGVKD.

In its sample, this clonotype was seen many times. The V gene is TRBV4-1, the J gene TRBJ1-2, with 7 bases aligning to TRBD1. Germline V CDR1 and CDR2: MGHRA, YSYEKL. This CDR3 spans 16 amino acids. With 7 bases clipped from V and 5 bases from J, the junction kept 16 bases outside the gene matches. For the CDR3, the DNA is TGCGCCAGCACACAACAGGGACAGCCCAGACGGTATGGCTACACCTTC. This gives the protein CASTQQGQPRRYGYTF.

CDR3 protein: CATRFSGQGGREQYF. The CDR3 DNA reads as TGTGCCACGCGCTTCTCAGGGCAGGGGGGCCGGGAGCAGTACTTC. The rearrangement uses TRBV28 and TRBJ2-7; possibly TRBD1 for D (7 bases). The CDR3 extends over 15 amino acids. V was shortened by 10 bases and J by 7 bases, with 26 bases between the two germline ends. Germline lookup yields CDR1 MDHEN and CDR2 SYDVKM.

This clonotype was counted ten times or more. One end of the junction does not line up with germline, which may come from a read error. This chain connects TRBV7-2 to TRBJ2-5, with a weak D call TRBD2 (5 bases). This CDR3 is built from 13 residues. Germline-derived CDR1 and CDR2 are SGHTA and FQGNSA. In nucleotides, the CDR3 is TGTGCCAGCAGCTTAAAGCGGACCGGGCTCGGCCACTTC. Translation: CASSLKRTGLGHF.

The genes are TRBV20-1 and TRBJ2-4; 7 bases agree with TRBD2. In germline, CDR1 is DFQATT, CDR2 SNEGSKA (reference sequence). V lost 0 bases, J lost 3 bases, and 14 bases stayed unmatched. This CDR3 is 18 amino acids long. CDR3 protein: CSARDMVAGELFKNIQYF. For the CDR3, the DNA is TGCAGTGCTAGAGATATGGTAGCGGGTGAACTTTTCAAAAACATTCAGTACTTC.

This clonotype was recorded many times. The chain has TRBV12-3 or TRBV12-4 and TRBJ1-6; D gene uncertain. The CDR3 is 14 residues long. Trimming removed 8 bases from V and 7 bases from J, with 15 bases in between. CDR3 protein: CASRESASNSPLHF. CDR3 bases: TGTGCCAGCCGCGAATCGGCTTCCAATTCACCCCTCCACTTT.

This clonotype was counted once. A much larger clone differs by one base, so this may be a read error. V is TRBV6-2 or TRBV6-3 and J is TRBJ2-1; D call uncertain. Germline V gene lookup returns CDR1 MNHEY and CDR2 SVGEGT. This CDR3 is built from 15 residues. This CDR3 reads CVSSFYSYSYNEQFF. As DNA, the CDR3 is TGTGTCAGCAGTTTCTACAGCTACTCCTACAATGAGCAGTTCTTC.

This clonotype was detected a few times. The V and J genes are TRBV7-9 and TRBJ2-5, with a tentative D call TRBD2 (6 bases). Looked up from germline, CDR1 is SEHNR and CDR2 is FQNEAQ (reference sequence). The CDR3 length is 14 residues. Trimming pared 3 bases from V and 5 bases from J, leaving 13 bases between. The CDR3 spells CASSLRETGETQYF. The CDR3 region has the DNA TGTGCCAGCAGCTTGCGGGAAACGGGGGAGACCCAGTACTTC.

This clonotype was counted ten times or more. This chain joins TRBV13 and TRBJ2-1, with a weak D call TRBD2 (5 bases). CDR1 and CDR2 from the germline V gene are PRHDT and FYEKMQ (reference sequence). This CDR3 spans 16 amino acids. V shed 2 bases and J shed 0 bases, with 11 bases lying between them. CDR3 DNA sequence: TGTGCCAGCAGCTTACTTAGAGGGAGCTCCTACAATGAGCAGTTCTTC. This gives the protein CASSLLRGSSYNEQFF.

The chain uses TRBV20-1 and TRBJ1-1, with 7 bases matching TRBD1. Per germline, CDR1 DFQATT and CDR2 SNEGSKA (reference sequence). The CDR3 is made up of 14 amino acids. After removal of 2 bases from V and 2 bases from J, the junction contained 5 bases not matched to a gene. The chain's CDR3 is CSARSDRSNTEAFF. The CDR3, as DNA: TGCAGTGCTAGATCGGACAGGAGTAACACTGAAGCTTTCTTT.

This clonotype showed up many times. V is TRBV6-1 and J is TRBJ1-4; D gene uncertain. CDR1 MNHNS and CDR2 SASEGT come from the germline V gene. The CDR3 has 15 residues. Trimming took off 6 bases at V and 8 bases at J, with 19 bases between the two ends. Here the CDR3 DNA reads TGTGCCAGCAGCCCGAACGGGCCATCAGCCGAAAAACTGTTTTTT. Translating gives CASSPNGPSAEKLFF.

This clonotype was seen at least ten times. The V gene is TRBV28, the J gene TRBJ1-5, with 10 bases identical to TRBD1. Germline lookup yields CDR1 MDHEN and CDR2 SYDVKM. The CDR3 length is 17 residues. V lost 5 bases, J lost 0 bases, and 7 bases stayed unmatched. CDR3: CASSPGTGAPSNQPQHF. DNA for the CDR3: TGTGCCAGCAGTCCTGGGACAGGGGCTCCTAGCAATCAGCCCCAGCATTTT.

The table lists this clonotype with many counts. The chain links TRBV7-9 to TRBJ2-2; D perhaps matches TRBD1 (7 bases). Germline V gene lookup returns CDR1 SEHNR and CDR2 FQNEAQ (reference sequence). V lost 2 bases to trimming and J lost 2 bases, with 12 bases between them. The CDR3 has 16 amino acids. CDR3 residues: CASSLQGGLNTGELFF. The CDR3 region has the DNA TGTGCCAGCAGCTTACAGGGGGGACTTAACACCGGGGAGCTGTTTTTT.

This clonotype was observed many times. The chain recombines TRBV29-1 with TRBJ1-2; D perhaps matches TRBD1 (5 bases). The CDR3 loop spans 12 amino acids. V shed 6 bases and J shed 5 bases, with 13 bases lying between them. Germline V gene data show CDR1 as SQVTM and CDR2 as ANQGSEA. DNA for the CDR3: TGCAGCGTCCAGGGCGAAGAATATGGCTACACCTTC. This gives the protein CSVQGEEYGYTF.